Sequencing of this TCR beta chain was carried out in a study of Graves' ophthalmopathy and Graves' hyperthyroidism. This clonotype was observed many times. The antigen is unknown. Using RNA transcripts, the TCR beta CDR3 regions were amplified. HTBI-primed first-round RT-PCR preceded second-round multiplex PCR. TCRdb itself ran the multiplex PCR reads through MiXCR, one entry per CDR3 protein. Altogether about 480,000 distinct CDR3 sequences are present, over 13% being singletons, with the ten largest covering 9.5% to 10%. Study observations and caveats: Ophthalmopathy and stable hyperthyroidism were discriminated by a 13-signature model, with 87.88% sensitivity and under 84% specificity.

CDR1 and CDR2 from the germline V gene are KGHSH and LQKENI. CDR3 size: 15 residues. Losses at the gene ends were 2 bases for V and 4 bases for J; bases not matched to a gene: 5. Ophthalmopathic donors had moderate-to-severe activity, CAS ≥3 and NOSPECS ≥4, with disease that had lasted under 3 months. Other autoimmune diseases, uncontrolled infections, pregnancy or lactation excluded patients from enrollment. The PBMCs were taken from less than 11 ml of fresh peripheral blood. The chain uses TRBV18 and TRBJ1-2; 9 nucleotides align to TRBD1. The clonotype was recovered from a woman in her 30s with Graves' ophthalmopathy. Sequenced material: blood. For the CDR3, the DNA is TGTGCCAGCTCACCATCCGGGACAGGGACCTATGGCTACACCTTC. Its protein product is CASSPSGTGTYGYTF.